The rows below give T cell receptor beta chains drawn from one sample of a study of PD-1 blockade in classical Hodgkin lymphoma. TCRdb keeps only in-frame clones here, not all; method: immunoSEQ multiplex PCR. The sample holds 40,000 to 55,000 clones, around nine tenths seen once. The starting material was peripheral blood mononuclear cells (PBMCs), obtained at baseline. The source of these receptors is a human donor with classical Hodgkin lymphoma. Each CDR3 is given without its conserved first and last residue. Fields, in order: V gene, CDR3 protein.

TRBV19,ASSMGRLAGVGETQY
TRBV10-3,AISRTGGSTDTQY
TRBV21-1,ASSKPPSARSPGQGTYGYT
TRBV10-3,AISINTGELF
TRBV25-1,ASSDELAGGSEQF
TRBV5-1,ASSLGRSLYEQY
TRBV4-1,ASSQERGGARNEQF
TRBV21-1,ASSKEMGSDTQY
TRBV27,ASSATSGGLPYEQY
TRBV15,ATSRTGAYEQY
TRBV6-5,ASSYAGQKNIQY
TRBV27,ASRWTSGINEQF
TRBV5-6,ASSDDRGSGKNIQY
TRBV4-1,ASSQGPRATHSNQPQH
TRBV28,ASGKTYEAF